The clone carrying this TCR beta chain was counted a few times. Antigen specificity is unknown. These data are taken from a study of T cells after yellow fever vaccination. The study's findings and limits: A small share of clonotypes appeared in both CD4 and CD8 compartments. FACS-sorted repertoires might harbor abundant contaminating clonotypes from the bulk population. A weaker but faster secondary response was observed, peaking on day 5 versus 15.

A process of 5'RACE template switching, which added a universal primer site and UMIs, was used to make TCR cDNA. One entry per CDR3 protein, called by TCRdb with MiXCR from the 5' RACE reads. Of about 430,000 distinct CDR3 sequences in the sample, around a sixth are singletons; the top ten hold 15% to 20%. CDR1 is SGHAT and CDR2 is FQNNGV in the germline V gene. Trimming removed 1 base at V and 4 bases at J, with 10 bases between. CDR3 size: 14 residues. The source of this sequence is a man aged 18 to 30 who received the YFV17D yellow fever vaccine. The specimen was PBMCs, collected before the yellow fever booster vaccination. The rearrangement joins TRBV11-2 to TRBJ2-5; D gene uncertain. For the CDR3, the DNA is TGTGCCAGCAGCTTAGGGCTAGTTGGAGAGACCCAGTACTTC. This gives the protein CASSLGLVGETQYF.